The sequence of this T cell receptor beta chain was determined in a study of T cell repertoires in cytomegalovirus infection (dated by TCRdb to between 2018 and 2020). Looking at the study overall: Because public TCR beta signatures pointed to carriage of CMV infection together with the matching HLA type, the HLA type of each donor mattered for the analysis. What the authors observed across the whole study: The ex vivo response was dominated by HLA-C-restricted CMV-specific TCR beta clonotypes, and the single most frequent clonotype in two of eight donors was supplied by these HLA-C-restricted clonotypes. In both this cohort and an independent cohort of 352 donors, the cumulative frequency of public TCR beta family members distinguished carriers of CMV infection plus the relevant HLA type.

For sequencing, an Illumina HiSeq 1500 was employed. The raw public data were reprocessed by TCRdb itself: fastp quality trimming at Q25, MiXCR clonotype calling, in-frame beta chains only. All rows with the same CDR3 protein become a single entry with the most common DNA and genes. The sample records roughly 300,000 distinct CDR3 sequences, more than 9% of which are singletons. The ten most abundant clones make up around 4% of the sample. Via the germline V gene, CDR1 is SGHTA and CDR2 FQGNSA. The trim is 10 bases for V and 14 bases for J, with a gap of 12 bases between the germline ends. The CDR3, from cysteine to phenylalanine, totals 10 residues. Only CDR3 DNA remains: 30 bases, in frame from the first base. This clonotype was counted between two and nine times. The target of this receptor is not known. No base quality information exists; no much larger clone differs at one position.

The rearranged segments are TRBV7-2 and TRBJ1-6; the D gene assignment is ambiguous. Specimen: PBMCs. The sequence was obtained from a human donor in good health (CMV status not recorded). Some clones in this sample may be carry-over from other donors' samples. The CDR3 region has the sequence CAILGGSLHF. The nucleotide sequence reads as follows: TGTGCCATCCTCGGCGGGTCCCTCCACTTT.